This TCR beta chain emerged from a study of blood T cells in healthy people across ages. There were at least 6 micrograms of total RNA extracted from every sample. Combining a sample-barcoded 5' primer with a J-beta primer mix, a second PCR ran for 7 to 11 cycles. TCRdb ran MiXCR on the 5' RACE reads and lists one entry per CDR3 protein. The repertoire has about 1.7 million distinct CDR3 sequences, 25% to 30% of them found once; the top ten carry 7.7%. The source material was blood. This receptor was obtained from a woman aged 25 to 39 in good health.

The chain's CDR3 is CASSPPKVINEQFF. The CDR3 DNA follows: TGTGCCAGCTCACCACCCAAAGTGATCAATGAGCAGTTCTTC. The chain uses TRBV18 and TRBJ2-1, with D unclear. CDR1 is KGHSH, CDR2 LQKENI, per germline. There are 14 residues in the CDR3. Trimming removed 0 bases at V and 6 bases at J, with 9 bases between. Looking up the rest from reference TRBV18 and TRBJ2-1 gives the full variable domain: NAGVMQNPRHLVRRRGQEARLRCSPMKGHSHVYWYRQLPEEGLKFMVYLQKENIIDESGMPKERFSAEFPKEGPSILRIQQVVRGDSAAYFCASSPPKVINEQFFGPGTRLTVL.